Below, one T cell receptor (beta chain) is given with its context. V lost 6 bases to trimming and J lost 0 bases, with 12 bases between them. This CDR3 contains 16 residues. These data come from a study of T-cell reconstitution after alpha-beta-depleted transplantation in children. Unique molecular identifiers were used to barcode this TCRbeta library. TCRdb re-analysed the PCR reads in MiXCR, keeping a single row per CDR3 protein. The sample carries fewer than 550,000 distinct CDR3 sequences, approximately 10% recorded once. The sample consisted of PBMCs from the stem cell graft donor, taken from the stem cell graft. The chain employs TRBV12-3 or TRBV12-4 and TRBJ2-6; the D gene is possibly TRBD1 (5 bases). The receptor was isolated from a human donor who donated a stem cell graft to a child with acute myeloid leukemia. The CDR3 reads CASRLQGGSGANVLTF. The CDR3 DNA reads TGTGCCAGCAGACTTCAGGGTGGCTCTGGGGCCAACGTCCTGACTTTC.